The present TCR beta chain was sequenced within a study of blood T cell repertoires in COVID-19. The wider study: Both acute and convalescent COVID-19 samples were obtained from the United States, Italy and Spain. PBMCs, B-cell-depleted T cells, or T cells provided the cDNA or gDNA that made up the material.

As processed by the authors: For nucleated cells, counts were estimated from reference gene primer amplification. Using immunoSEQ multiplex PCR, the repertoire was profiled, and TCRdb retains in-frame clones only, with some absent. Clone size and V and J calls were adopted from that table, with D and trimming inferred from the DNA. The sample gives 400,000 or so clones, roughly 89% of which show up once; less than 0.95% is in the top ten. The Seattle patients, enrolled during active infection, were followed longitudinally. The sequenced material came from peripheral blood. The TCR sequence derives from a man aged 18-30 years with COVID-19, enrolled during active disease.

The CDR3 DNA follows: TGTGCCATCAGTGAGGACCACAGGGGACTAGGAGATGGCTACACCTTC. This gives the protein CAISEDHRGLGDGYTF. The rearrangement links TRBV10-3 to TRBJ1-2; 7 bases fit TRBD1. Trimming took 2 bases from V and 6 from J; bases not matched to a gene: 12. This CDR3 region has 16 residues. Germline V gives CDR1 ENHRY, CDR2 SYGVKD.